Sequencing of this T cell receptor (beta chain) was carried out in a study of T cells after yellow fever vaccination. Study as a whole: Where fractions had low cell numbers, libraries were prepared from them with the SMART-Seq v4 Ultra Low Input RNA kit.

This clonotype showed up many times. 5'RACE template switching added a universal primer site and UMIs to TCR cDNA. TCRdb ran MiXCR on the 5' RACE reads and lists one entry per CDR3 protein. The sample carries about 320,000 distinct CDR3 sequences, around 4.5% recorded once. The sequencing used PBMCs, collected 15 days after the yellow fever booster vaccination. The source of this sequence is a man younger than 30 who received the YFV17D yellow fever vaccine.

DNA for the CDR3: TGTGCCAGCGGGCCCCGGGGTGGACAAGAGACCCAGTACTTC. Translated, it gives CASGPRGGQETQYF. V and J are TRBV7-2 and TRBJ2-5, with D perhaps TRBD2 (5 bases). Trimming cost V 8 bases and J 2 bases, with 15 bases left between them. The CDR3 consists of 14 residues. The germline V gene has CDR1 SGHTA and CDR2 FQGNSA.